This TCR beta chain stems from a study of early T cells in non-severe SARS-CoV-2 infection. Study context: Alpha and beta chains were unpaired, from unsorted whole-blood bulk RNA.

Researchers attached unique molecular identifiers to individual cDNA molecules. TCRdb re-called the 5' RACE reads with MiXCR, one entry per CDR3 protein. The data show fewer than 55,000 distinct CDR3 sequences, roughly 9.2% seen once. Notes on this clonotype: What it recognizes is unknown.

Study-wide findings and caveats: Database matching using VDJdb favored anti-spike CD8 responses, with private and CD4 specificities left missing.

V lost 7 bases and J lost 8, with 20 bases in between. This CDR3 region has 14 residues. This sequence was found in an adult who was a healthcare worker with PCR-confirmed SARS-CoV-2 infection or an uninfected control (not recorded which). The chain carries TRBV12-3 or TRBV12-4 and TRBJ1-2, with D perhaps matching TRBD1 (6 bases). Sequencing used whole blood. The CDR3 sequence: CASTLQRNRAGYTF. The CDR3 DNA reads TGTGCCAGCACACTACAGAGGAACAGGGCGGGCTACACCTTC.